This T cell receptor beta chain is drawn from a study of lymphopenia after photon versus proton radiotherapy. This clone was detected once. The germline V gene encodes CDR1 SGDLS and CDR2 YYNGEE. V lost 7 bases to trimming and J lost 0 bases, with 11 bases between them. The CDR3 spans 14 residues. Profiling relied on immunoSEQ multiplex PCR, and the TCRdb table lists in-frame clones only, not all of them. This sample yields approximately 170,000 clones, of which 88% are seen a single time; about 4.3% belongs to the top ten. The chain uses TRBV9 and TRBJ1-5, with a tentative D call TRBD1 (6 bases). This sequence was found in a man aged 45-65 years with gastric cancer. Source: peripheral blood, taken from a patient treated with photon-based radiotherapy. The CDR3 loop reads CASGGGFSNQPQHF. The CDR3 DNA sequence: TGTGCCAGCGGAGGGGGATTTAGCAATCAGCCCCAGCATTTT.